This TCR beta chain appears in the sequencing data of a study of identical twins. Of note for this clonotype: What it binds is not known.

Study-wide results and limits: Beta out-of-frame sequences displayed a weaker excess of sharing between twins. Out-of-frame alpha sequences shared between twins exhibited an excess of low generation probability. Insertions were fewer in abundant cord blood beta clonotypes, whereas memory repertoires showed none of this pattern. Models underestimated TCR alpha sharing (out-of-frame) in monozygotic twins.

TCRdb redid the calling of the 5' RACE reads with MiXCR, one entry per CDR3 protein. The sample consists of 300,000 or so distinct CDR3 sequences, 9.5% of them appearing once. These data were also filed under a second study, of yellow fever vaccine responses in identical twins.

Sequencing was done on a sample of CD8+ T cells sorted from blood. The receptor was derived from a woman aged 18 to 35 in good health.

This CDR3 reads CASSQDRDRVNGELFF. The CDR3 DNA follows: TGTGCCAGCAGCCAAGATCGAGACAGGGTTAACGGGGAGCTGTTTTTT. The chain couples TRBV3-1 to TRBJ2-2; 7 bases fit TRBD1. The trim removed 0 bases at V and 7 bases at J, leaving 8 bases unmatched. The CDR3 sequence is 16 residues long. Per germline, CDR1 LGHDT and CDR2 YNNKEL (reference sequence).